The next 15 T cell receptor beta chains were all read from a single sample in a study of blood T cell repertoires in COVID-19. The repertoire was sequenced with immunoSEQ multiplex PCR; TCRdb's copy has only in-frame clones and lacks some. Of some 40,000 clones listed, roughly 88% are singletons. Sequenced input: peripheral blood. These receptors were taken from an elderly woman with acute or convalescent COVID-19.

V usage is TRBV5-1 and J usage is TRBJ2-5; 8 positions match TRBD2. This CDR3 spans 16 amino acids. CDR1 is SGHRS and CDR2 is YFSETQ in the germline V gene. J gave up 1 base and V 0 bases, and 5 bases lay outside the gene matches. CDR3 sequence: CASSLASGGFQETQYF. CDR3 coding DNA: TGCGCCAGCAGCTTGGCCTCGGGAGGGTTCCAAGAGACCCAGTACTTC.

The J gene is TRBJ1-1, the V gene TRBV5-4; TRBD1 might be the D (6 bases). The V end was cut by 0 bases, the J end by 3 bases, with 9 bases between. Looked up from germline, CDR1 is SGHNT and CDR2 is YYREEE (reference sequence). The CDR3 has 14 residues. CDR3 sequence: CASSLVAGDTEAFF. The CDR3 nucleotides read TGTGCCAGCAGCTTGGTTGCAGGGGACACTGAAGCTTTCTTT.

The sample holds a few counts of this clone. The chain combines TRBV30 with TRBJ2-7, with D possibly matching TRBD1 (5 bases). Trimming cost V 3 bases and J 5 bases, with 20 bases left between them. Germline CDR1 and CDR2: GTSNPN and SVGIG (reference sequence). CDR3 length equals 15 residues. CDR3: CAWRNRPPLGDEQYF. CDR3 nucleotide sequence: TGTGCCTGGAGGAACAGGCCCCCTCTTGGCGACGAGCAGTACTTC.

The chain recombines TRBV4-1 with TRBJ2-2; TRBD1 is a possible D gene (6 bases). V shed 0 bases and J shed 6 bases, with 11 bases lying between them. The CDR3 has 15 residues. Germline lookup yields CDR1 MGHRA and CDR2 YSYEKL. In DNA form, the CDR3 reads TGCGCCAGCAGCCAAGATCGGCAGGGGCCCGGGGAGCTGTTTTTT. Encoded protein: CASSQDRQGPGELFF.

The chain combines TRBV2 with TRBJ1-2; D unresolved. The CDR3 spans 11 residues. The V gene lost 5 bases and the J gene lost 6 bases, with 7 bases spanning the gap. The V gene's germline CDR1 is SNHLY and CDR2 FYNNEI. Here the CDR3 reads CASSSVDGYTF. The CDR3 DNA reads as TGTGCCAGCAGTTCGGTAGATGGCTACACCTTC.

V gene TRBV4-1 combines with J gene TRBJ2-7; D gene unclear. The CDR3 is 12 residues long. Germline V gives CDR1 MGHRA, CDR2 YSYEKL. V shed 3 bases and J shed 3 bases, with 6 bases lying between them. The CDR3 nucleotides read TGCGCCAGCAGCCAGCCGGGCTACGAGCAGTACTTC. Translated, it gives CASSQPGYEQYF.

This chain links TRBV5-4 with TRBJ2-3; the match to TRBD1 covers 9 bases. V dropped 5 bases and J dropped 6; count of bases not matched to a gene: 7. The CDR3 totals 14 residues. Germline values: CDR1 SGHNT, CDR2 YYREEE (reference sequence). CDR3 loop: CASSSQGAGDTQYF. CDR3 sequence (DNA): TGTGCCAGCAGTTCACAGGGGGCAGGTGATACGCAGTATTTT.

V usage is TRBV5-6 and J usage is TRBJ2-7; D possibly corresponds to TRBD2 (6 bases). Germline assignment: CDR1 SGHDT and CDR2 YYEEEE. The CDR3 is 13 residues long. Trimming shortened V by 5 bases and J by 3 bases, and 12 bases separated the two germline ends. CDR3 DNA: TGTGCCAGCAGTCAACGGACTATCTACGAGCAGTACTTC. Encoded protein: CASSQRTIYEQYF.

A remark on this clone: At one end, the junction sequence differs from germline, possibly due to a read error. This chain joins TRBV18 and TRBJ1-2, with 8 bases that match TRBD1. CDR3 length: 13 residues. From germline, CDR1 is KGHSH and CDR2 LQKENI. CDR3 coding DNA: TGTGCCAACTCAGCGGACAGGGCGCAAGGCTACACCTTC. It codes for CANSADRAQGYTF.

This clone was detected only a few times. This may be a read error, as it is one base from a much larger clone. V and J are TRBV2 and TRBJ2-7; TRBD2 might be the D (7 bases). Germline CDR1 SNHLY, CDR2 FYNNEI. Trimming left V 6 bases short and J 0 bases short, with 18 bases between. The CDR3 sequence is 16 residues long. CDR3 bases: TGTGCCAGCAGGGGGGGGGAAGGGGGGGGCTCCTACGAGCAGTACTTC. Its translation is CASRGGEGGGSYEQYF. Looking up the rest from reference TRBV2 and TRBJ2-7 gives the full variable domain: EPEVTQTPSHQVTQMGQEVILRCVPISNHLYFYWYRQILGQKVEFLVSFYNNEISEKSEIFDDQFSVERPDGSNFTLKIRSTKLEDSAMYFCASRGGEGGGSYEQYFGPGTRLTVT.

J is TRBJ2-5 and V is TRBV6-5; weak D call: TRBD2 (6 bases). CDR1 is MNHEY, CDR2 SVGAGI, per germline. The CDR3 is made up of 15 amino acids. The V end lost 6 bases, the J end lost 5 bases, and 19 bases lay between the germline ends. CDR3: CASRHGRGRAETQYF. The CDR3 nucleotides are TGTGCCAGCAGACATGGTCGGGGGAGAGCGGAGACCCAGTACTTC.

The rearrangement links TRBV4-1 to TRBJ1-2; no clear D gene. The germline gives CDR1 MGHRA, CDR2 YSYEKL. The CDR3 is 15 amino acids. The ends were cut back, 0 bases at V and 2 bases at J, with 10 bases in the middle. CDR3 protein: CASSQDEADNYGYTF. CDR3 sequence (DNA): TGCGCCAGCAGCCAAGATGAGGCAGACAACTATGGCTACACCTTC.

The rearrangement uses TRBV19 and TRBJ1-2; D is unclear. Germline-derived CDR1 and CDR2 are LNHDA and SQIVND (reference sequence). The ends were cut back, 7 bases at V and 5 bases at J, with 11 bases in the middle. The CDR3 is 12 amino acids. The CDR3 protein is CASISVDYGYTF. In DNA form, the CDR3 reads TGTGCCAGTATTTCGGTAGATTATGGCTACACCTTC.

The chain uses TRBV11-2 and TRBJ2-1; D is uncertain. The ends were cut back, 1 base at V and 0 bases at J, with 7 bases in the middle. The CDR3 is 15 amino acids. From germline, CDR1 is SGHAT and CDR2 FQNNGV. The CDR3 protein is CASSLVQISYNEQFF. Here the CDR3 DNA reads TGTGCCAGCAGCTTAGTCCAGATCTCCTACAATGAGCAGTTCTTC.

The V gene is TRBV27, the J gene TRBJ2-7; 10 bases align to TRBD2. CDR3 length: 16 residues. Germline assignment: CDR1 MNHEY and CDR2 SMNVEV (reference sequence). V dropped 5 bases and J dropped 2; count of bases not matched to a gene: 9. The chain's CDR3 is CASSAATSGRTYEQYF. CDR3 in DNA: TGTGCCAGCAGTGCCGCGACTAGCGGGCGTACCTACGAGCAGTACTTC.